This T cell receptor (beta chain) was captured in a study of T-cell memory formation after mild COVID-19. Study-level results: Clones shrinking from day 15 to 85 showed even CD4/CD8 mixes; later expanders tilted CD4+.

Germline V gene sequence: CDR1 SSHAT, CDR2 FNYEAQ (reference sequence). CDR3 length: 15 amino acids. Each CDR3 protein is one row after TCRdb ran MiXCR on the 5' RACE reads. Of tens of thousands of distinct CDR3 sequences listed, approximately 15% are singletons. Turning to this clonotype: Antigen: not known. At one end the junction does not follow the germline gene, possibly because of a read error.

Material: PBMCs or a T cell subset sorted from them (not recorded which). The chain uses TRBV7-7 and TRBJ2-5; unclear D gene. This clonotype was obtained from an adult woman who had mild COVID-19 (a few samples of this study predate the infection). Cell type and time point are not known. The CDR3 DNA reads as TGTGCTAGCAGCCCACGGACCGACCTTCAAGAGACCCAGTACTTC. As protein: CASSPRTDLQETQYF.